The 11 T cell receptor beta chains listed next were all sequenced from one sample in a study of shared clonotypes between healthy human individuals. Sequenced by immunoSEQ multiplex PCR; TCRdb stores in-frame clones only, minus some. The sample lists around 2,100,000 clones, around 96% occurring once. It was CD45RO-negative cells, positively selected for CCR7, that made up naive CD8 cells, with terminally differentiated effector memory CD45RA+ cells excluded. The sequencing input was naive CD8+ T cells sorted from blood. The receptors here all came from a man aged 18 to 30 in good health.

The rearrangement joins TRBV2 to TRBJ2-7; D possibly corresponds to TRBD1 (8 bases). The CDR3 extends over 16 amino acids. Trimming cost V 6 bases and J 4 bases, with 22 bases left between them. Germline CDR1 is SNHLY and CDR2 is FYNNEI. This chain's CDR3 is CASRGGQGLKLYEQYF. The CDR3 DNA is TGTGCCAGCAGGGGCGGACAGGGACTAAAACTGTACGAGCAGTACTTC.

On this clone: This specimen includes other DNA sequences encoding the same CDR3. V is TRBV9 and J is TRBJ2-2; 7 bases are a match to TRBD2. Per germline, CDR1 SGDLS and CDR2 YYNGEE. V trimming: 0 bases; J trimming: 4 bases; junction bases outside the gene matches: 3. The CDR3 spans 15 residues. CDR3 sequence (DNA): TGTGCCAGCAGCGTAGTCGGGGGGAGCACCGGGGAGCTGTTTTTT. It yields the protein CASSVVGGSTGELFF.

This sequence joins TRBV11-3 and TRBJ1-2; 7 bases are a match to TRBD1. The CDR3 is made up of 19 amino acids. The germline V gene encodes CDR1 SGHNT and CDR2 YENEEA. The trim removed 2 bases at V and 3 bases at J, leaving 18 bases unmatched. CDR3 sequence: CASSLNPGGDSRSHYGYTF. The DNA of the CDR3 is TGTGCCAGCAGCTTAAACCCAGGGGGGGACAGCCGGAGCCACTATGGCTACACCTTC.

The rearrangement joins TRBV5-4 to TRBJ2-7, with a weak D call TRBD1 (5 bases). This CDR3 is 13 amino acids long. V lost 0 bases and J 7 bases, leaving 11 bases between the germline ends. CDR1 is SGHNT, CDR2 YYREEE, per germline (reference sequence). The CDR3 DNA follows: TGTGCCAGCAGCTTGGCAGGGTATGAGGAGCAGTACTTC. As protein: CASSLAGYEEQYF.

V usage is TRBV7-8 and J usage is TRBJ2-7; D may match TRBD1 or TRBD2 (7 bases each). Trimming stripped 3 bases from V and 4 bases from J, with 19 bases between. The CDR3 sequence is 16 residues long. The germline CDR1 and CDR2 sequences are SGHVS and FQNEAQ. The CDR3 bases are TGTGCCAGCAGCTTTCCAGGGGGGGACTCTTCGTACGAGCAGTACTTC. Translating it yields CASSFPGGDSSYEQYF.

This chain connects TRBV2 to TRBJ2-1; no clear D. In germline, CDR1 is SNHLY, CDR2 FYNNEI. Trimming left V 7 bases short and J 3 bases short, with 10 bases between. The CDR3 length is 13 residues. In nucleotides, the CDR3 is TGTGCCAGCAATGACCTTAACTACAATGAGCAGTTCTTC. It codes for CASNDLNYNEQFF. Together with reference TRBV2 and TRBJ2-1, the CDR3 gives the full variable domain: EPEVTQTPSHQVTQMGQEVILRCVPISNHLYFYWYRQILGQKVEFLVSFYNNEISEKSEIFDDQFSVERPDGSNFTLKIRSTKLEDSAMYFCASNDLNYNEQFFGPGTRLTVL.

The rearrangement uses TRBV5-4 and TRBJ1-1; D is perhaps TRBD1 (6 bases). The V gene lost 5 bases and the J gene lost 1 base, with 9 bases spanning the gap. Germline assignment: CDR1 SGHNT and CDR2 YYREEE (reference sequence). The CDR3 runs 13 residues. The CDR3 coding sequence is TGTGCCAGCAGACGGACAGAGAACACTGAAGCTTTCTTT. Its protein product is CASRRTENTEAFF.

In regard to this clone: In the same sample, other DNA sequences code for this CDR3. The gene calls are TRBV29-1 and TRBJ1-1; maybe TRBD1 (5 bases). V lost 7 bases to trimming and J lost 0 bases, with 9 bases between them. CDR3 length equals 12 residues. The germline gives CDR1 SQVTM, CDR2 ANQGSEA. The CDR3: CSAGTVNTEAFF. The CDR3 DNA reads TGCAGCGCCGGGACGGTGAACACTGAAGCTTTCTTT.

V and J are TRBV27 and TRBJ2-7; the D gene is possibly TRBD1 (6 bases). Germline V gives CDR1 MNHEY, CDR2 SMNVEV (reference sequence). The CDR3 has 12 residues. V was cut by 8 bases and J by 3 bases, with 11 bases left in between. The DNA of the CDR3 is TGTGCCAGCCGCAGGGGAGTCTACGAGCAGTACTTC. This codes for CASRRGVYEQYF.

CDR3 loop: CASSQLIASGDSYEQYF. In DNA, the CDR3 is TGCGCCAGCAGCCAATTAATAGCTAGCGGGGACTCCTACGAGCAGTACTTC. The chain recombines TRBV4-1 with TRBJ2-7; 9 nucleotides align to TRBD2. The germline V gene has CDR1 MGHRA and CDR2 YSYEKL. V lost 2 bases to trimming and J lost 0 bases; unmatched junction nucleotides: 8. This CDR3 comprises 17 residues.

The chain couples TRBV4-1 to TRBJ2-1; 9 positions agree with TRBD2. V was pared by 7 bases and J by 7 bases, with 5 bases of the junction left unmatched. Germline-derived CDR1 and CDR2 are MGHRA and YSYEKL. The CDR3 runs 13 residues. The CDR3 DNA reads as TGCGCCAGCAATTTGGCGGGAGGGAATGAGCAGTTCTTC. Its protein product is CASNLAGGNEQFF.